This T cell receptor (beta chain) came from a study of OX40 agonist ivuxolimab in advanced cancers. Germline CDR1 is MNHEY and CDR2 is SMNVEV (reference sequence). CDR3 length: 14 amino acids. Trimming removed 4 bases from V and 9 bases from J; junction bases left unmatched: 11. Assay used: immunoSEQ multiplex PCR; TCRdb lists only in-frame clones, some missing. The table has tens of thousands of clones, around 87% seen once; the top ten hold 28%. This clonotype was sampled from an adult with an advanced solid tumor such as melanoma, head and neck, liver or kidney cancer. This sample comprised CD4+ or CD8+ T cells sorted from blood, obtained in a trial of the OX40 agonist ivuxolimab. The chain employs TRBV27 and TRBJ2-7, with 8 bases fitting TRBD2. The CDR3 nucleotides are TGTGCCAGCAGTTACCTGGGCGGGGGGCCCGGGCAGTACTTC. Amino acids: CASSYLGGGPGQYF.